This T cell receptor (beta chain) was captured by sequencing in a study of patients and donors after allogeneic stem cell transplantation. MiXCR was run by TCRdb on the RT-PCR reads, yielding one entry per CDR3 protein. Seen here are about 40,000 distinct CDR3 sequences, 30% to 40% observed once, and the top ten hold 55% to 75%. Many counts were recorded for this clonotype. The CDR3 runs to 13 residues. The junction had 4 bases not matched to a gene; V was cut back by 5 bases and J by 6 bases. Germline CDR1 is DFQATT and CDR2 is SNEGSKA (reference sequence). The receptor comes from a human donor who was either an allogeneic HSCT recipient or a stem cell or donor lymphocyte infusion donor (not recorded which). It is not recorded whose cells these are; they may come from a transplant donor. The chain carries TRBV20-1 and TRBJ1-5, with 10 bases matching TRBD1. Sequenced input: blood, either unsorted or a sorted T cell fraction (not recorded which). The CDR3 DNA reads as TGCAGTGCTCAAAGGACAGGGGGTCAGCCCCAGCATTTT. Protein sequence: CSAQRTGGQPQHF.